What follows are 7 T cell receptor beta chains derived from one specimen sequenced in a study of shared clonotypes between healthy human individuals. TCRdb keeps only in-frame clones here, not all; method: immunoSEQ multiplex PCR. The sample has fewer than 1.4 million clones, approximately 80% seen once. The sequenced sample was memory CD4+ T cells from PBMCs. Subset described: CD45RA-negative fraction. These receptors all come from a man aged 18 to 35 in good health. Some clones in this sample may be carry-over from other donors' samples.

Remarks on this clone: A read error may explain this, as a much larger clone is one base away. Within the sample, other DNA sequences also encode this same CDR3. The chain links TRBV29-1 to TRBJ2-7; D tentatively reads TRBD1 or TRBD2 (5 bases each). Germline values: CDR1 SQVTM, CDR2 ANQGSEA. The CDR3 loop spans 11 amino acids. The CDR3 here is CSVALGDEQYF. The CDR3, as DNA: TGCAGCGTTGCCCTAGGGGACGAACAGTACTTC.

V gene TRBV20-1 combines with J gene TRBJ2-7; D gene uncertain. Trimming cost V 3 bases and J 3 bases, with 6 bases left between them. The CDR3 is 11 amino acids. Germline V gene lookup returns CDR1 DFQATT and CDR2 SNEGSKA (reference sequence). CDR3 protein: CSARQVYEQYF. The CDR3 nucleotides read TGCAGTGCTAGGCAGGTCTACGAGCAGTACTTC.

A few counts support this clone. This chain uses TRBV21-1 with TRBJ2-7. TRBV21-1 is a documented pseudogene. The CDR3 length is 15 residues. The CDR3 protein is CASSKNTGWGNEQYF. CDR3 in DNA: TGTGCCAGCAGCAAAAATACCGGCTGGGGTAACGAGCAGTACTTC.

This chain connects TRBV6-5 to TRBJ2-2; no clear D gene. The CDR3 spans 15 residues. V shed 3 bases and J shed 5 bases, with 13 bases lying between them. CDR1 is MNHEY, CDR2 SVGAGI, per germline. The CDR3 here is CASSYSEKRTGELFF. CDR3 nucleotide sequence: TGTGCCAGCAGTTATTCGGAGAAACGGACCGGGGAGCTGTTTTTT.

The sample holds a few counts of this clone. The chain joins TRBV19 to TRBJ1-1; 8 bases are shared with TRBD1. This CDR3 is built from 16 residues. CDR1 and CDR2 from the germline V gene are LNHDA and SQIVND (reference sequence). V lost 5 bases and J lost 0; bases outside the gene matches: 8. CDR3 sequence reads: CASSPRQGPLNTEAFF. The CDR3 nucleotides are TGTGCCAGTAGTCCAAGACAGGGGCCGCTGAACACTGAAGCTTTCTTT.

V usage is TRBV7-2 and J usage is TRBJ2-3; D not resolved. The CDR3 totals 12 residues. V was shortened by 3 bases and J by 5 bases, with 6 bases between the two germline ends. Per germline, CDR1 SGHTA and CDR2 FQGNSA. The CDR3 DNA is TGTGCCAGCAGCTTCTACATAGATACGCAGTATTTT. Its protein product is CASSFYIDTQYF.

The chain is built from TRBV28 and TRBJ1-5; TRBD1 matches at 12 bases. CDR1 is MDHEN, CDR2 SYDVKM, per germline. CDR3 length: 17 residues. With 5 bases clipped from V and 2 bases from J, the junction kept 7 bases outside the gene matches. CDR3 region: CASSTTGTGGRNQPQHF. In DNA, the CDR3 is TGTGCCAGCAGTACAACCGGGACAGGGGGCCGCAATCAGCCCCAGCATTTT.